Listed here are 10 T cell receptor beta chains from one sample, sequenced in a study of human T cells and chemical hapten exposure (dated by TCRdb to about 2021). The library came from RACE. The sequencer was a NextSeq 500. The public reads were run again by TCRdb, first through fastp at Q25 and then through MiXCR, and only productive beta chains were kept. Here each entry gathers all rows of one CDR3 protein and keeps the most common genes and DNA. Here the sample has fewer than 90,000 distinct CDR3 sequences; 6% to 8.5% occur a single time. Clones ranked in the top ten supply 1.3% of the sample. The time point label here, explained by the study, means: patch test 2, 6 weeks after DPC sensitization. What this sample's treatment or condition label stands for: therapeutic diphenylcyclopropenone sensitization with weekly scalp DPC. Sequencing was performed on whole blood, taken in connection with sensitization to the hapten diphenylcyclopropenone (DPC). These receptors were obtained from a woman aged 25-40 years with alopecia areata. Some clones in this sample may be carry-over from other donors' samples.

This clonotype has just a few counts. This chain uses TRBV5-4 with TRBJ2-2; possibly TRBD1 for D (5 bases). The CDR3 sequence is 14 residues long. The V end was cut by 0 bases, the J end by 4 bases, with 7 bases between. The germline V gene encodes CDR1 SGHNT and CDR2 YYREEE (reference sequence). CDR3: CASSLGQTTGELFF. The DNA of the CDR3 is TGTGCCAGCAGCTTGGGACAGACCACCGGGGAGCTGTTTTTT.

In its sample, this clonotype was seen many times. The rearrangement joins TRBV9 to TRBJ1-5; 9 nucleotides line up with TRBD1. The CDR3 has 15 amino acids. Germline lookup yields CDR1 SGDLS and CDR2 YYNGEE. V trimming: 3 bases; J trimming: 3 bases; junction bases outside the gene matches: 4. The CDR3 DNA reads TGTGCCAGCAGCGAGGGACAGGGATACAATCAGCCCCAGCATTTT. The encoded protein is CASSEGQGYNQPQHF.

This clonotype was detected ten times or more. The chain carries TRBV5-5 and TRBJ1-5; D remains unclear. Germline loops: CDR1 SGHKS, CDR2 YYEKEE (reference sequence). The V gene lost 0 bases and the J gene lost 5 bases, with 9 bases spanning the gap. This CDR3 is built from 14 residues. CDR3 sequence reads: CASSLATAHQPQHF. DNA for the CDR3: TGTGCCAGCAGCTTGGCCACAGCCCATCAGCCCCAGCATTTT.

This clonotype was recorded many times. V and J are TRBV6-2 or TRBV6-3 and TRBJ1-2; 11 bases agree with TRBD1. After removal of 6 bases from V and 5 bases from J, the junction contained 17 bases not matched to a gene. Germline values: CDR1 MNHEY, CDR2 SVGEGT. This CDR3 region has 18 residues. The CDR3, as DNA: TGTGCCAGCAGACAACGAACGAAAATGGACAGGGGGCAGTATGGCTACACCTTC. Protein product: CASRQRTKMDRGQYGYTF.

The rearrangement links TRBV19 to TRBJ1-6; TRBD1 matches 11 bases. The V gene's germline CDR1 is LNHDA and CDR2 SQIVND (reference sequence). The CDR3 loop spans 18 amino acids. J lost 10 bases, V lost 1 base, and 12 bases had no gene match. The CDR3 sequence is CASSIAPRDRGYGSPLHF. The DNA of the CDR3 is TGTGCCAGTAGTATAGCCCCACGGGACAGGGGGTACGGCTCACCCCTCCACTTT.

This clonotype was seen repeatedly, ten times or more. V usage is TRBV18 and J usage is TRBJ2-5; 7 nucleotides agree with TRBD1. V dropped 6 bases and J dropped 1; count of bases not matched to a gene: 2. The CDR3 loop spans 13 amino acids. Germline-derived CDR1 and CDR2 are KGHSH and LQKENI. CDR3: CASSTGIQETQYF. The CDR3 DNA is TGTGCCAGCTCGACAGGGATCCAAGAGACCCAGTACTTC.

At least ten counts were recorded for this clonotype. J is TRBJ1-4 and V is TRBV20-1, with TRBD1 matching over 8 bases. Looked up from germline, CDR1 is DFQATT and CDR2 is SNEGSKA (reference sequence). Trimming at V came to 2 bases and at J to 6 bases, leaving 11 bases not matched to a gene. This CDR3 spans 16 amino acids. The CDR3 sequence is CSARLTGVRRDEKLFF. DNA of the CDR3: TGCAGTGCTAGACTGACAGGGGTTAGGAGGGATGAAAAACTGTTTTTT.

A remark on this clonotype: A much larger clone differs from this one at a single base, so this may be a read error. The rearrangement joins TRBV6-5 to TRBJ1-2; TRBD1 matches 9 bases. The CDR3 consists of 15 residues. Germline CDR1 is MNHEY and CDR2 is SVGAGI. The CDR3 protein is CASSYGEGQGYGYNF. In nucleotides, the CDR3 is TGTGCCAGCAGTTACGGCGAGGGACAGGGCTATGGCTACAACTTC.

This clonotype was found many times. The rearrangement links TRBV12-3 or TRBV12-4 to TRBJ2-2; D is uncertain. The CDR3 spans 14 residues. The V end lost 3 bases, the J end lost 7 bases, and 12 bases lay between the germline ends. CDR3 sequence (DNA): TGTGCCAGCAGTTTCCCGGGTTTAGGCGGGGAGCTGTTTTTT. Protein: CASSFPGLGGELFF.

This clonotype was seen ten or more times. The CDR3 DNA is TGTGCCAGCAGTGTCCGGGGAACCACAGATACGCAGTATTTT. Residues: CASSVRGTTDTQYF. The chain combines TRBV25-1 with TRBJ2-3; D is perhaps TRBD2 (5 bases). This CDR3 contains 14 residues. Germline V CDR1 and CDR2: MGHDK, SYGVNS. The V end lost 4 bases, the J end lost 2 bases, and 10 bases lay between the germline ends.